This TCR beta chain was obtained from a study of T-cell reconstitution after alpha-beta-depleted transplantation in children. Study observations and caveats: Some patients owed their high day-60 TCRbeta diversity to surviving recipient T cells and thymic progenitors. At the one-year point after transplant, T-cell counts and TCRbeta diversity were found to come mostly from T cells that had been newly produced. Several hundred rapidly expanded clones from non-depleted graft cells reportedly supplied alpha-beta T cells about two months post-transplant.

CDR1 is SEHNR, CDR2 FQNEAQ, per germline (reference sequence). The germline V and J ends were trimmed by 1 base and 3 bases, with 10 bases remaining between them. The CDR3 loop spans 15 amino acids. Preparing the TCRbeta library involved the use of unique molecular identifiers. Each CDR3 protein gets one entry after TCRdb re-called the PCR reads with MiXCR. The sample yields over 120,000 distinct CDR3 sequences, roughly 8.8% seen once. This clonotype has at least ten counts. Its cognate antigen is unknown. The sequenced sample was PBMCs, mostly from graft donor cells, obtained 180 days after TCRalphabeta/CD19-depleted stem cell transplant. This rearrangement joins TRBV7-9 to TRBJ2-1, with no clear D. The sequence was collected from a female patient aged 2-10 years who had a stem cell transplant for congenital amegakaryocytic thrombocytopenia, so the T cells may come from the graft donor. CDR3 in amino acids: CASSLEDWDYNEQFF. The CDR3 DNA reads TGTGCCAGCAGCTTAGAGGATTGGGACTACAATGAGCAGTTCTTC.